The entry that follows covers one T cell receptor beta chain sequence. This CDR3 is 17 amino acids long. Germline V gene data show CDR1 as SGHRS and CDR2 as YFSETQ. Trimming stripped 0 bases from V and 0 bases from J, with 12 bases between. This entry belongs to a study of blood T cell repertoires in COVID-19. Study background: Samples taken during acute and convalescent COVID-19 were collected in the United States, Italy and Spain. Sources were T cells, B-cell-depleted T cells, or PBMCs; the material itself was cDNA or gDNA.

In the original processing: Amplification with reference gene primers provided the estimates of nucleated cell counts. Sequenced by immunoSEQ multiplex PCR; TCRdb stores in-frame clones only, minus some. D and trimming come from the DNA, and the V and J calls and clone size come from that table. The table has around 190,000 clones, more than 65% seen once; the top ten hold around 13%. This clonotype was sampled from a human donor in a cohort sampled during active COVID-19. The specimen sequenced was peripheral blood. The chain employs TRBV5-1 and TRBJ1-4; D may be TRBD1 (5 bases). The CDR3 DNA follows: TGCGCCAGCAGCTTGGGGCCAGGGAAAACAACTAATGAAAAACTGTTTTTT. Translation: CASSLGPGKTTNEKLFF.